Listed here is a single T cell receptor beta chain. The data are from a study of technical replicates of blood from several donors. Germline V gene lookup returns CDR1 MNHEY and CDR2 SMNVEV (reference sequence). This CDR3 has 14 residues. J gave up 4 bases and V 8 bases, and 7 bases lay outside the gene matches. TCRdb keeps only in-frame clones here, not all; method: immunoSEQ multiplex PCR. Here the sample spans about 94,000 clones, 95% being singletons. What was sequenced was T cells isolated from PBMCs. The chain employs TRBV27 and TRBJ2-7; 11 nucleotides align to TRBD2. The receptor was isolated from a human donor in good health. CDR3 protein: CASGILAGEYEQYF. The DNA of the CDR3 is TGTGCCAGCGGCATACTAGCGGGGGAATACGAGCAGTACTTC.